In this sample, the clone carrying this T cell receptor beta chain turned up once. As yet, its antigen is unknown. This entry is derived from a study of brain T cells in children with intractable seizures. Study outcomes and limitations: Viral specificity was inferred only from CDR3 similarity; HCMV serostatus was unknown.

Clones were read by immunoSEQ multiplex PCR, and TCRdb kept only the in-frame ones, dropping some. The data show about 340,000 clones, roughly 92% seen once. The time point here: blood from clinic visit 5 months post-surgery; TSC patient then seizure free. Looked up from germline, CDR1 is SGHRS and CDR2 is YFSETQ. The CDR3 length is 16 residues. After removal of 7 bases from V and 3 bases from J, the junction contained 10 bases not matched to a gene. The sequencing here drew on peripheral blood, taken about 5 months after surgery. The TCR originated in a boy younger than two with tuberous sclerosis and intractable seizures. The genes are TRBV5-1 and TRBJ2-2, with 9 bases lining up with TRBD1. The DNA for the CDR3 is TGCGCCAGCCAGTCCATAGGGGACAGGGACACCGGGGAGCTGTTTTTT. It translates to CASQSIGDRDTGELFF. Variable domain in full (rest from reference TRBV5-1 and TRBJ2-2): KAGVTQTPRYLIKTRGQQVTLSCSPISGHRSVSWYQQTPGQGLQFLFEYFSETQRNKGNFPGRFSGRQFSNSRSEMNVSTLELGDSALYLCASQSIGDRDTGELFFGEGSRLTVL.